Below, 7 T cell receptor beta chains from the same sample are listed, as sequenced in a study of T cell responses to AZD1222 COVID-19 vaccine. Some clones are missing from TCRdb's copy, which holds only in-frame ones; the method was immunoSEQ multiplex PCR. This sample has around 94,000 clones; more than 85% occur once, and the top ten carry 4% to 6%. This specimen consisted of peripheral blood, obtained on day 0 of AZD1222 vaccination. The origin of the receptors is an adult in good health.

This clone was seen a handful of times. The chain joins TRBV6-2 or TRBV6-3 to TRBJ1-2; weak D call: TRBD1 (6 bases). Germline values: CDR1 MNHEY, CDR2 SVGEGT. With 5 bases removed from V and 6 bases from J, the gap between germline ends came to 13 bases. The CDR3 runs to 13 residues. The CDR3 here is CASSLQGRDGYTF. In DNA form, the CDR3 reads TGTGCCAGCAGTCTACAGGGAAGGGATGGCTACACCTTC.

The chain combines TRBV6-5 with TRBJ2-2; no clear D. The CDR3 sequence is 12 residues long. Deletions cut 1 base from V and 3 bases from J, with 0 bases between. Germline assignment: CDR1 MNHEY and CDR2 SVGAGI. The CDR3 loop reads CASSYYTGELFF. CDR3 in DNA: TGTGCCAGCAGTTACTACACCGGGGAGCTGTTTTTT.

This rearrangement joins TRBV7-8 to TRBJ1-2, with 9 bases that match TRBD1. This CDR3 is 17 amino acids long. With V trimmed by 2 bases and J by 6 bases, 13 bases remained unmatched. Per germline, CDR1 SGHVS and CDR2 FQNEAQ. CDR3 coding DNA: TGTGCCAGCAGCTTACAAGGCCCGGGACAGGGCCTTAATGGCTACACCTTC. It is translated as CASSLQGPGQGLNGYTF.

The chain links TRBV28 to TRBJ2-2; 9 positions match TRBD1. Germline values: CDR1 MDHEN, CDR2 SYDVKM. Trimming cost V 4 bases and J 6 bases; bases outside gene matches: 12. The CDR3 covers 17 residues. The CDR3 region is CASSSTPGQGPSGELFF. As DNA, the CDR3 is TGTGCCAGCAGTTCCACGCCGGGACAGGGTCCCTCCGGGGAGCTGTTTTTT. The full variable domain, its missing parts supplied by reference TRBV28 and TRBJ2-2, is DVKVTQSSRYLVKRTGEKVFLECVQDMDHENMFWYRQDPGLGLRLIYFSYDVKMKEKGDIPEGYSVSREKKERFSLILESASTNQTSMYLCASSSTPGQGPSGELFFGEGSRLTVL.

The chain couples TRBV3-1 (or the pseudogene TRBV3-2) to TRBJ1-1; TRBD1 matches at 8 bases. The V gene's germline CDR1 is LGHDT and CDR2 YNNKEL (reference sequence). The CDR3 sequence is 15 residues long. With 1 base clipped from V and 4 bases from J, the junction kept 5 bases outside the gene matches. CDR3 region: CASSQGVQGGTEAFF. In nucleotides, the CDR3 is TGTGCCAGCAGCCAAGGCGTACAGGGGGGCACTGAAGCTTTCTTT.

The chain is built from TRBV6-5 and TRBJ2-1; D is perhaps TRBD1 or TRBD2 (6 bases each). The CDR3 has 15 residues. V was pared by 7 bases and J by 0 bases, with 13 bases between. Germline V lookup: CDR1 MNHEY, CDR2 SVGAGI. The DNA for the CDR3 is TGTGCCAGCATAGAACGGGGGCCCTCCTACAATGAGCAGTTCTTC. Protein: CASIERGPSYNEQFF.

The chain employs TRBV6-5 and TRBJ2-5; D is perhaps TRBD1 (6 bases). V lost 6 bases and J 9 bases, leaving 20 bases between the germline ends. This CDR3 is built from 14 residues. The germline gives CDR1 MNHEY, CDR2 SVGAGI. This CDR3 reads CASRGHTLSGPQYF. The CDR3 DNA reads as TGTGCCAGCAGGGGACATACACTATCGGGGCCCCAGTACTTC.